This T cell receptor beta chain was identified during a study of T-cell memory formation after mild COVID-19. This CDR3 region has 16 residues. V shed 3 bases and J 9 bases; nucleotides not matched to a gene: 9. Germline assignment: CDR1 SGHVS and CDR2 FQNEAQ. Worth noting for this clonotype: Its antigen is still unknown.

General study results and limits: Whether day 37 second-wave clones are SARS-CoV-2-specific was not confirmed.

From 5'RACE with constant-segment primers came TCR alpha and TCR beta cDNA libraries that carried sample barcodes and UMIs. TCRdb fed the 5' RACE reads into MiXCR, producing one record per CDR3 protein. The sample has 290,000 or so distinct CDR3 sequences, approximately 19% seen once. Source material: PBMCs or a T cell subset sorted from them (not recorded which). The gene calls are TRBV7-8 and TRBJ2-3; TRBD2 matches at 13 bases. The sequence was obtained from a man aged 18 to 29 who had mild COVID-19 (a few samples of this study predate the infection). Cell type and time point are not known. CDR3 loop: CASSFGGTSGTVTQYF. In DNA, the CDR3 is TGTGCCAGCAGCTTCGGCGGGACTAGCGGGACCGTAACGCAGTATTTT.